This TCR beta chain originates from a study of Ad26.COV2.S vaccination and SARS-CoV-2 variants. The CDR3 spans 13 residues. Germline lookup yields CDR1 SGHVS and CDR2 FQNEAQ. Here immunoSEQ multiplex PCR was the method, and the copy in TCRdb shows in-frame clones only, minus some. The data contain 380,000 or so clones, approximately 90% of them seen just once; the ten biggest clones take up around 6.1%. Treatment given: around 19 received Ad26.COV2.S at low or high dose, single or two shots; roughly 5 received placebo; per-sample allocation not given. Specimens were obtained on day 63 following the first vaccine or placebo injection.

Sequences were derived from peripheral blood, sampled in a trial of Ad26.COV2.S vaccine versus placebo. The clonotype originates from a person aged 18-65 years who received the Ad26.COV2.S COVID-19 vaccine or a placebo. The chain uses TRBV7-8 and TRBJ1-1, with 7 bases fitting TRBD1. The CDR3 spells CAINRDSFTEAFF. In DNA, the CDR3 is TGTGCAATCAACCGGGACAGTTTCACTGAAGCTTTCTTT.